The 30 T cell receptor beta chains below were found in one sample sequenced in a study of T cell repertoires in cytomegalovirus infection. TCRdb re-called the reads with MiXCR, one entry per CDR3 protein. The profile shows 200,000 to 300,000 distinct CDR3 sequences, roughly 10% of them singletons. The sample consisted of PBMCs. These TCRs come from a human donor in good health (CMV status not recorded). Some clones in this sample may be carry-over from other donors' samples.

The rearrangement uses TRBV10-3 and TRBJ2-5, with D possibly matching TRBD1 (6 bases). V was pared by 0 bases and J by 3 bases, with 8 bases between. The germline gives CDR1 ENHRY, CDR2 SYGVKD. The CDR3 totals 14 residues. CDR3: CAISESDRKETQYF. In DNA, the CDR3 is TGTGCCATCAGTGAGTCAGACAGGAAAGAGACCCAGTACTTC.

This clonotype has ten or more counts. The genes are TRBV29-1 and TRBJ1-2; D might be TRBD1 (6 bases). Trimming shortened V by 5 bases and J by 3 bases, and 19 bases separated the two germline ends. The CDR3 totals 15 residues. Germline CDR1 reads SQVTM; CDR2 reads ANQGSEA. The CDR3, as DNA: TGCAGCGTTAACGCCTTGGGGGGGCGAGACTATGGCTACACCTTC. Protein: CSVNALGGRDYGYTF. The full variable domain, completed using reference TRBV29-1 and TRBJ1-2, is SAVISQKPSRDICQRGTSLTIQCQVDSQVTMMFWYRQQPGQSLTLIATANQGSEATYESGFVIDKFPISRPNLTFSTLTVSNMSPEDSSIYLCSVNALGGRDYGYTFGSGTRLTVV.

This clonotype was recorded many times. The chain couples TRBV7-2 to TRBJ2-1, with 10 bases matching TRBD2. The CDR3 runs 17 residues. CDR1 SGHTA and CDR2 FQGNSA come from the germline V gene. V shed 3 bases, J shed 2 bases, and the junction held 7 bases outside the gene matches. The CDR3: CASSFGLAGVPYNEQFF. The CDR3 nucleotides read TGTGCCAGCAGCTTTGGGCTAGCGGGAGTCCCCTACAATGAGCAGTTCTTC.

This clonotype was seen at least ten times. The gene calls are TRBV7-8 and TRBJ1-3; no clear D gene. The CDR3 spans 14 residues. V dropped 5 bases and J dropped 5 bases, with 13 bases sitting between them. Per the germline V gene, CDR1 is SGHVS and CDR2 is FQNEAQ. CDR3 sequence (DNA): TGTGCCAGCAGCGTCGAGGATGCGCGAAACACCATATATTTT. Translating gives CASSVEDARNTIYF.

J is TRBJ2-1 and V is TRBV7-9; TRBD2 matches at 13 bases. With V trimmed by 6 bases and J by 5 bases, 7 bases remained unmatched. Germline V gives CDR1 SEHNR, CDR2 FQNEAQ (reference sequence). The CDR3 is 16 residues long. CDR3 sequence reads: CASSRIGTSGNNEQFF. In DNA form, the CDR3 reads TGTGCCAGCAGTCGGATCGGGACTAGCGGGAACAATGAGCAGTTCTTC.

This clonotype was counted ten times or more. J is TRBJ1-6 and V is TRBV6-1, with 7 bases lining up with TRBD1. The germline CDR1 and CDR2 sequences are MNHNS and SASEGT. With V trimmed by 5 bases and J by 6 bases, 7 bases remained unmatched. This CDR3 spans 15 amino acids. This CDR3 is CASSLAGTVNSPLHF. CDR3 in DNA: TGTGCCAGCAGTTTAGCCGGGACAGTTAATTCACCCCTCCACTTT.

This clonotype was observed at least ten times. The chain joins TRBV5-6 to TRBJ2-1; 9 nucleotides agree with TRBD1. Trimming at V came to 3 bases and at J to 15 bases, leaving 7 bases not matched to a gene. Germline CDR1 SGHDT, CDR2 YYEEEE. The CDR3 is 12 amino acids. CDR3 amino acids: CASSSPGQGWFF. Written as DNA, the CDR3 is TGTGCCAGCAGCTCGCCTGGACAGGGGTGGTTCTTC.

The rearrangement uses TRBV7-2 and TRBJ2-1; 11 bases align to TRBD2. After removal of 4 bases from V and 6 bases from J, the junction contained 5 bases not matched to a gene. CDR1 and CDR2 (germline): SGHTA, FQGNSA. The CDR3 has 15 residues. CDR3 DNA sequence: TGTGCCAGCAGCTCCAGACTAGCGGGACGCAATGAGCAGTTCTTC. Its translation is CASSSRLAGRNEQFF.

The CDR3 protein is CASRPPGGFNQPQHF. The DNA of the CDR3 is TGTGCCAGCAGACCCCCAGGAGGCTTCAATCAGCCCCAGCATTTT. The J gene is TRBJ1-5, the V gene TRBV28; D is unclear. V was pared by 6 bases and J by 3 bases, with 15 bases between. Germline CDR1 and CDR2: MDHEN and SYDVKM. This CDR3 is built from 15 residues.

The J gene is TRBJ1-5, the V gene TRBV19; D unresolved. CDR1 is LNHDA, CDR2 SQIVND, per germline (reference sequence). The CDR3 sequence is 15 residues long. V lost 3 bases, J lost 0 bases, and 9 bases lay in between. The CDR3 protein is CASSIAVYSNQPQHF. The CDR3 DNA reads TGTGCCAGTAGTATTGCGGTCTATAGCAATCAGCCCCAGCATTTT.

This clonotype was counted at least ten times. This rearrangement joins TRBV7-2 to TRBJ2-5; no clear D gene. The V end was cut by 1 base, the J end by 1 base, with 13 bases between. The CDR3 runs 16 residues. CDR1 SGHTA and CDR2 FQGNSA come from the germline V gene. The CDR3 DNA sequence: TGTGCCAGCAGCTTAGACGGAGCCCCGGGCCAAGAGACCCAGTACTTC. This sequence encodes CASSLDGAPGQETQYF.

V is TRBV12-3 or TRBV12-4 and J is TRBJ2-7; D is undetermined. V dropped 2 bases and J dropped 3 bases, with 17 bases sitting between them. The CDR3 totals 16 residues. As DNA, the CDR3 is TGTGCCAGCAGTTTACGGATCGGTTCTAGTCTCTACGAGCAGTACTTC. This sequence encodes CASSLRIGSSLYEQYF.

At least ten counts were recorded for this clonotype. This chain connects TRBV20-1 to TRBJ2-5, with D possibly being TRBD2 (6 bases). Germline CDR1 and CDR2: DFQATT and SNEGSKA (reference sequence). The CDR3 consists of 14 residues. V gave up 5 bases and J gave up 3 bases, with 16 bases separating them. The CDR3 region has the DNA TGCAGTGCTGCCCCCCGCGGGGCAGAAGAGACCCAGTACTTC. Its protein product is CSAAPRGAEETQYF.

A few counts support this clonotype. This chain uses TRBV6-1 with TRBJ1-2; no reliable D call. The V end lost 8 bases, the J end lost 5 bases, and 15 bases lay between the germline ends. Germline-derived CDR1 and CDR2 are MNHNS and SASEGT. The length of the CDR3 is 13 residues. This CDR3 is CASESPGGYGYTF. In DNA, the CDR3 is TGTGCCAGCGAGAGTCCCGGAGGGTATGGCTACACCTTC.

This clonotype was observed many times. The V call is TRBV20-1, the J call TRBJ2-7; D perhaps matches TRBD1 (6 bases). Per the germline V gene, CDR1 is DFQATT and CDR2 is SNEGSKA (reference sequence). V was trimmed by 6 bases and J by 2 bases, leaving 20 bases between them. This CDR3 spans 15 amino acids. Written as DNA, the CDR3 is TGCAGTGCCCCCTTTGCCGGGACAACCACCTACGAGCAGTACTTC. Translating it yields CSAPFAGTTTYEQYF.

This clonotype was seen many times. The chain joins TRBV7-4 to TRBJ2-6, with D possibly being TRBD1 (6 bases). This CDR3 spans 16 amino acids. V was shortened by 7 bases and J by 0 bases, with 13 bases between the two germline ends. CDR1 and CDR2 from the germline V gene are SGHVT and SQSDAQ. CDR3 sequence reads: CASTITGSSGANVLTF. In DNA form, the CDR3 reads TGTGCCAGCACCATTACAGGGAGCTCTGGGGCCAACGTCCTGACTTTC. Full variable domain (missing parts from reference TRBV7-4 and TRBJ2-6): GAGVSQSPRYKVAKRGRDVALRCDSISGHVTLYWYRQTLGQGSEVLTYSQSDAQRDKSGRPSGRFSAERPERSVSTLKIQRTEQGDSAVYLCASTITGSSGANVLTFGAGSRLTVL.

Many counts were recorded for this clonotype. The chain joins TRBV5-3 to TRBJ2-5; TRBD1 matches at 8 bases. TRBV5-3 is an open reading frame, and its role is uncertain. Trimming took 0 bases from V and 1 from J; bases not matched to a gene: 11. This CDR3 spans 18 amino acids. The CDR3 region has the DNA TGTGCCAGAAGCTTGGTAGGTGGGACAGGCCTAATCCAAGAGACCCAGTACTTC. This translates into CARSLVGGTGLIQETQYF.

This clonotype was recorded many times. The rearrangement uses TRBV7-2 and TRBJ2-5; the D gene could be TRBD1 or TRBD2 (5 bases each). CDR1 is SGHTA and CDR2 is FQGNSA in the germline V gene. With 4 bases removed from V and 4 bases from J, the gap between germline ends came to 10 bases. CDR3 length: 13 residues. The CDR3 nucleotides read TGTGCCAGCAGCTCGGGGCCGGGAGAGACCCAGTACTTC. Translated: CASSSGPGETQYF. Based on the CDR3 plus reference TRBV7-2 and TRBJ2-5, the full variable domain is GAGVSQSPSNKVTEKGKDVELRCDPISGHTALYWYRQSLGQGLEFLIYFQGNSAPDKSGLPSDRFSAERTGGSVSTLTIQRTQQEDSAVYLCASSSGPGETQYFGPGTRLLVL.

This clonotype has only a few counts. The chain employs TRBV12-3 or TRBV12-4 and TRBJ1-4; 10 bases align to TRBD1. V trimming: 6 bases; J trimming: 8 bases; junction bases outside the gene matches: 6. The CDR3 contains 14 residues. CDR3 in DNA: TGTGCCAGCAGCTCTCCGGGACAGGGGGAAAAACTGTTTTTT. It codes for CASSSPGQGEKLFF.

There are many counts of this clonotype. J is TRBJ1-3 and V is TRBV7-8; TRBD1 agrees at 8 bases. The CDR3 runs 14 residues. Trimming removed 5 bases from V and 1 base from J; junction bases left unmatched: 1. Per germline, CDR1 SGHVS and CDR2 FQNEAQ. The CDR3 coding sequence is TGTGCCAGCAGCCACAGGGGGTCTGGAAACACCATATATTTT. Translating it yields CASSHRGSGNTIYF.

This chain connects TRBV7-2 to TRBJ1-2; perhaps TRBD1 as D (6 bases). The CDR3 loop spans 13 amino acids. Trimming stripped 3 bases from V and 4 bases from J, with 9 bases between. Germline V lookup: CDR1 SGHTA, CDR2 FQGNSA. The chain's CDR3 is CASSFLDSYGYTF. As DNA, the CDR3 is TGTGCCAGCAGCTTCCTGGACAGCTATGGCTACACCTTC.

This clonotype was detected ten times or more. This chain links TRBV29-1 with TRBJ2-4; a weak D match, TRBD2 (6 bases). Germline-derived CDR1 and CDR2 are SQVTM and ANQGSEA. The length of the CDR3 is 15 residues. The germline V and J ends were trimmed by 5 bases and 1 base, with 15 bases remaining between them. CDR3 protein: CSVRDFSPAKNIQYF. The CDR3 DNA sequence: TGCAGCGTTCGGGACTTTTCTCCGGCCAAAAACATTCAGTACTTC. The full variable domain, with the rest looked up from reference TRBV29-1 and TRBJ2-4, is SAVISQKPSRDICQRGTSLTIQCQVDSQVTMMFWYRQQPGQSLTLIATANQGSEATYESGFVIDKFPISRPNLTFSTLTVSNMSPEDSSIYLCSVRDFSPAKNIQYFGAGTRLSVL.

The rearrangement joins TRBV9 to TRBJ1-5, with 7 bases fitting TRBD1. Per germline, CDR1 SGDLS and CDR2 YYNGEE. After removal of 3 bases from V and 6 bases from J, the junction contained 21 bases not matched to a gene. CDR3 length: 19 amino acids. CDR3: CASSALRDRSTPGGQPQHF. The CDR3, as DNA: TGTGCCAGCAGCGCACTCCGGGACAGATCAACCCCCGGCGGTCAGCCCCAGCATTTT.

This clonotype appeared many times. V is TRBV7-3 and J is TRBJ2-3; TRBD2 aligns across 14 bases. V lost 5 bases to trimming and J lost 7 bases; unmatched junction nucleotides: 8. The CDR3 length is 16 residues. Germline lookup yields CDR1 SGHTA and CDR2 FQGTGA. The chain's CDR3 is CASSLTSGRVSNTQYF. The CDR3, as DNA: TGTGCCAGCAGCCTGACTAGCGGGAGGGTGTCGAATACGCAGTATTTT.

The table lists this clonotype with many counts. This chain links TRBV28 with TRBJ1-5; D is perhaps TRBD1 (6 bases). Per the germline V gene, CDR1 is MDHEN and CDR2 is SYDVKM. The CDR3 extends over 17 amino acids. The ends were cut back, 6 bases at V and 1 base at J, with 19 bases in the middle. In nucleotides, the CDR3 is TGTGCCAGCAGCCCGGAACAGGGTTTTAGAAGCAATCAGCCCCAGCATTTT. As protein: CASSPEQGFRSNQPQHF.

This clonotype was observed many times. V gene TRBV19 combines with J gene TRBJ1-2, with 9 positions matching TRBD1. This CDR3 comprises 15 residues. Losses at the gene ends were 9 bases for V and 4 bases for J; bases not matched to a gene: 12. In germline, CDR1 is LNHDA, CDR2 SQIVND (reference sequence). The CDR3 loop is CASIYTGTGFYGYTF. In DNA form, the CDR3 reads TGTGCCAGCATATACACCGGGACAGGGTTCTATGGCTACACCTTC.

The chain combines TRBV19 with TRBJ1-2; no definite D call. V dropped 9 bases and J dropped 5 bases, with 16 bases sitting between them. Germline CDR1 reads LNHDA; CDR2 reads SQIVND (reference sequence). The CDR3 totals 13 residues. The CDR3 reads CASSGWERYGYTF. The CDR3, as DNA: TGTGCCAGCAGTGGGTGGGAGAGGTATGGCTACACCTTC.

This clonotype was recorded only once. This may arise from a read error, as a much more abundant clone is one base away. The CDR3 DNA reads as TGTGCCAGCGGTCGCTCCCAGGGGAACACCGGGGAGCTGTTTTTT. Its translation is CASGRSQGNTGELFF. This rearrangement joins TRBV6-8 to TRBJ2-2; D is perhaps TRBD1 (5 bases). Germline assignment: CDR1 MNHGY and CDR2 SAAAGT. The CDR3 has 15 residues. The ends were cut back, 8 bases at V and 1 base at J, with 14 bases in the middle.

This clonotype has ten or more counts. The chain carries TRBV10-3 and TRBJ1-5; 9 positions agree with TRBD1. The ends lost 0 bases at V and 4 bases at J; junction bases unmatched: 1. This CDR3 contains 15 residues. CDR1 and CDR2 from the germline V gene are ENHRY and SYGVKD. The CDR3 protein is CAISESGQGNQPQHF. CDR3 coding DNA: TGTGCCATCAGTGAGTCGGGACAGGGTAATCAGCCCCAGCATTTT.

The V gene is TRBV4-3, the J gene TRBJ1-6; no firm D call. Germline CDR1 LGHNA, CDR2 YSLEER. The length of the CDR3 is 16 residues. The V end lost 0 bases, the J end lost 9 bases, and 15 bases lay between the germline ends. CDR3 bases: TGCGCCAGCAGCCAAGATTTTAGGACGTGGGGTTCACCCCTCCACTTT. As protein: CASSQDFRTWGSPLHF.